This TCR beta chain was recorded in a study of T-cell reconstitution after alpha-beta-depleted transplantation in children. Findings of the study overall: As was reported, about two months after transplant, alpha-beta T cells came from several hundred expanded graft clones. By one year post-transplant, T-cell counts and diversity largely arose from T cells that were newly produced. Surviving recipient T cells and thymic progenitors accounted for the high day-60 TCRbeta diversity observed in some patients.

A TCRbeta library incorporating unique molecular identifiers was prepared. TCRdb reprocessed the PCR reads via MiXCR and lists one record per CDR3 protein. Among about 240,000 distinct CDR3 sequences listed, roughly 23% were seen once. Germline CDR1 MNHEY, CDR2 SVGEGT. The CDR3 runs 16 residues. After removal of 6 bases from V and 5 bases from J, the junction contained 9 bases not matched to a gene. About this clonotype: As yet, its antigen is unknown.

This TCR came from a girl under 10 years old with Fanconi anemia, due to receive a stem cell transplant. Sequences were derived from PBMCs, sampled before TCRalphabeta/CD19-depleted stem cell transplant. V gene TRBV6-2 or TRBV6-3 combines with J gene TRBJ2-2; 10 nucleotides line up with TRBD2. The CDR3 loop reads CASSLAGVDGTGELFF. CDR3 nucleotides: TGTGCCAGCAGCCTAGCGGGGGTCGATGGGACCGGGGAGCTGTTTTTT.